The clone carrying this T cell receptor (beta chain) was recorded many times. Its antigen is unknown. CDR3 length: 18 residues. From germline, CDR1 is SEHNR and CDR2 FQNEAQ (reference sequence). The V and J ends lost 1 base and 2 bases respectively, with 18 bases between them. The data belong to a study of T cell repertoires in cytomegalovirus infection. Study as a whole: Matching HLA type, along with CMV infection, was indicated by public TCR beta signatures.

Whole-study results and caveats: Cumulated frequencies of public TCR beta families served to identify carriers of CMV plus the relevant HLA.

TCRdb re-analysed the reads in MiXCR, keeping a single row per CDR3 protein. The sample yields hundreds of thousands of distinct CDR3 sequences, roughly 24% seen once. The source of this sequence is a human donor in good health (CMV status not recorded). Some clones in this sample may be carry-over from other donors' samples. This sequence joins TRBV7-9 and TRBJ2-1; the D is unclear. The sequenced sample consisted of CD8+ T cells from PBMCs. CDR3 protein: CASSLGMAVHMAYNEQFF. The CDR3 coding sequence is TGTGCCAGCAGCTTAGGGATGGCCGTGCACATGGCCTACAATGAGCAGTTCTTC.